These T cell receptor beta chains were read from a single sample in a study of blood T cells in healthy people across ages. MiXCR, run by TCRdb on the 5' RACE reads, gives a single entry per CDR3 protein. The repertoire holds 1,500,000 or so distinct CDR3 sequences, with 35% to 45% as singletons. Sequences were obtained from blood. The receptors here all came from a young woman in good health. Both conserved end residues are part of each CDR3. D genes are given only for firm matches. Rows give clone size only sometimes, using once, few, many, or a class for an expanded clone.

TRBD2	NA	TRBV29-1	TRBJ2-1	CSVAGTSVYNEQFF	TGCAGCGTGGCGGGGACTAGCGTCTACAATGAGCAGTTCTTC
NA	NA	TRBV20-1	TRBJ1-3	CSASRRGIGNTIYF	TGCAGTGCTAGTCGCAGGGGAATTGGAAACACCATATATTTT
NA	NA	TRBV5-1	TRBJ2-5	CASSSVVAETQYF	TGCGCCAGCAGCTCGGTCGTCGCCGAGACCCAGTACTTC
TRBD2	few	TRBV12-3/TRBV12-4	TRBJ2-1	CASISIGSGHNEQFF	TGTGCCAGCATTTCAATCGGTAGCGGGCACAATGAGCAGTTCTTC
TRBD1	NA	TRBV7-2	TRBJ2-3	CASTPTGQGAGTQYF	TGTGCCAGCACCCCGACGGGACAGGGGGCCGGTACGCAGTATTTT
TRBD1	NA	TRBV29-1	TRBJ2-2	CSAGDRNTGELFF	TGCAGCGCAGGGGACAGAAACACCGGGGAGCTGTTTTTT
NA	NA	TRBV6-5	TRBJ2-3	CASSLAHTQYF	TGTGCCAGCAGCCTCGCCCATACGCAGTATTTT
NA	NA	TRBV7-2	TRBJ1-2	CASSLPRADYGYTF	TGTGCCAGCAGCTTACCCCGGGCCGACTATGGCTACACCTTC
NA	few	TRBV20-1	TRBJ2-5	CSARYQSETQYF	TGCAGTGCTAGGTATCAGAGTGAGACCCAGTACTTC
NA	NA	TRBV6-2/TRBV6-3	TRBJ2-1	CASSFLQNEQFF	TGTGCCAGCAGTTTTCTCCAAAATGAGCAGTTCTTC
NA	many	TRBV20-1	TRBJ1-5	CSARDRQGQPQHF	TGCAGTGCTAGAGATCGGCAAGGTCAGCCCCAGCATTTT
TRBD2	NA	TRBV20-1	TRBJ2-3	CSARLSGRSTDTQYF	TGCAGTGCTAGACTGAGCGGGAGGTCCACAGATACGCAGTATTTT
NA	NA	TRBV28	TRBJ1-4	CASGEVPNEKLFF	TGTGCCAGCGGTGAGGTTCCGAATGAAAAACTGTTTTTT
TRBD2	NA	TRBV12-3/TRBV12-4	TRBJ2-3	CASRKASGSADTQYF	TGTGCCAGCAGGAAAGCTAGCGGGAGCGCAGATACGCAGTATTTT
NA	many	TRBV20-1	TRBJ2-3	CSAPKPLSGTDTQYF	TGCAGTGCTCCAAAGCCCTTATCTGGCACAGATACGCAGTATTTT
NA	few	TRBV28	TRBJ2-7	CASSLHLGYEQYF	TGTGCCAGCAGTTTGCATTTGGGCTACGAGCAGTACTTC
TRBD1	few	TRBV12-3/TRBV12-4	TRBJ1-1	CASSTGTGFSEAFF	TGTGCCAGCAGTACGGGGACAGGGTTTAGTGAAGCTTTCTTT
TRBD1	NA	TRBV5-1	TRBJ2-7	CASSVTGGSYEQYF	TGCGCCAGCAGCGTTACAGGGGGATCCTACGAGCAGTACTTC
NA	NA	TRBV5-1	TRBJ2-3	CASSLWVTSPPDTQYF	TGCGCCAGCAGCTTGTGGGTCACTAGCCCCCCAGATACGCAGTATTTT
NA	NA	TRBV20-1	TRBJ2-5	CSARIPNLVGETQYF	TGCAGTGCTAGGATTCCAAACTTAGTGGGAGAGACCCAGTACTTC
NA	NA	TRBV12-3/TRBV12-4	TRBJ2-3	CASTGASADTQYF	TGTGCCAGTACAGGGGCTAGCGCAGATACGCAGTATTTT
TRBD2	NA	TRBV9	TRBJ2-1	CASSATVAGVIYEQFF	TGTGCCAGCAGCGCAACCGTAGCGGGAGTCATCTATGAGCAGTTCTTC
NA	few	TRBV20-1	TRBJ2-1	CSAREGALLGKNEQFF	TGCAGTGCTAGAGAGGGGGCCCTGTTAGGTAAAAATGAGCAGTTCTTC
NA	NA	TRBV20-1	TRBJ2-7	CSAPIPSYEQYF	TGCAGTGCACCAATTCCCTCCTACGAGCAGTACTTC
TRBD2	once	TRBV7-6	TRBJ2-1	CASSLSGLAVLGDEQFF	TGTGCCAGCAGCTTATCAGGACTAGCGGTCCTAGGCGATGAGCAGTTCTTC
NA	few	TRBV6-5	TRBJ1-2	CASSYQAANYGYTF	TGTGCCAGCAGTTATCAGGCAGCTAACTATGGCTACACCTTC
TRBD1	many	TRBV7-9	TRBJ2-1	CASQGVYNEQFF	TGTGCCAGCCAGGGGGTTTACAATGAGCAGTTCTTC
NA	few	TRBV7-6	TRBJ1-2	CASSPLGWQTNYGYTF	TGTGCCAGCAGCCCCCTCGGGTGGCAGACCAACTATGGCTACACCTTC
NA	few	TRBV6-2/TRBV6-3	TRBJ2-3	CASSSTVLTDTQYF	TGTGCCAGCAGTTCCACCGTACTCACAGATACGCAGTATTTT
TRBD2	NA	TRBV20-1	TRBJ2-1	CSTRGGSYNEQFF	TGCAGTACGCGGGGGGGCTCCTACAATGAGCAGTTCTTC
NA	NA	TRBV7-2	TRBJ1-1	CASSADGIWTEAFF	TGTGCCAGCAGCGCCGACGGGATTTGGACTGAAGCTTTCTTT
TRBD1	few	TRBV7-2	TRBJ1-2	CASSQKVVQGRSGGYTF	TGTGCCAGCAGCCAAAAAGTCGTACAGGGGCGTTCGGGTGGCTACACCTTC
TRBD1	few	TRBV28	TRBJ2-7	CASSFVTGQEQYF	TGTGCCAGCAGTTTTGTGACAGGGCAAGAGCAGTACTTC
TRBD1	NA	TRBV5-1	TRBJ2-7	CASRPTGDYEQYF	TGCGCCAGCAGACCGACAGGGGACTACGAGCAGTACTTC
TRBD1	many	TRBV29-1	TRBJ2-1	CSAQGSSYNEQFF	TGCAGCGCACAGGGGAGCTCCTACAATGAGCAGTTCTTC
NA	NA	TRBV29-1	TRBJ2-7	CSVDLGLAGQYF	TGCAGCGTTGATTTGGGGCTAGCTGGGCAGTACTTC
NA	few	TRBV4-1	TRBJ1-5	CASSRVTASQPQHF	TGCGCCAGCAGCAGGGTGACAGCTTCTCAGCCCCAGCATTTT
TRBD2	NA	TRBV6-8	TRBJ2-7	CAKSYNGGLAGVEQYF	TGTGCCAAGAGTTACAATGGTGGACTAGCGGGAGTTGAGCAGTACTTC
TRBD1	NA	TRBV29-1	TRBJ2-5	CSGRGQAEGTQYF	TGCAGCGGGAGGGGACAGGCGGAGGGAACCCAGTACTTC
TRBD2	NA	TRBV27	TRBJ2-5	CASSSRTSAKETQYF	TGTGCCAGCAGCTCTCGGACTAGCGCCAAAGAGACCCAGTACTTC
TRBD1	few	TRBV12-3/TRBV12-4	TRBJ1-1	CASSPRGEMNTEAFF	TGTGCCAGCAGCCCCAGGGGGGAGATGAACACTGAAGCTTTCTTT
NA	NA	TRBV7-2	TRBJ1-5	CASSLQQNQPQHF	TGTGCCAGCAGCTTGCAACAAAATCAGCCCCAGCATTTT
TRBD2	NA	TRBV7-2	TRBJ2-5	CASSLDGLVFEQYF	TGTGCCAGCAGCTTAGACGGACTAGTTTTTGAGCAGTACTTC
NA	NA	TRBV7-9	TRBJ2-7	CASSPQLDEQYF	TGTGCCAGCAGTCCACAATTAGACGAGCAGTACTTC
NA	few	TRBV10-3	TRBJ2-7	CAISDRQGGYEQYF	TGTGCCATCAGTGATAGGCAGGGTGGCTACGAGCAGTACTTC
NA	NA	TRBV6-6	TRBJ2-7	CASNDLSHEQYF	TGTGCCAGCAACGATTTGTCCCACGAGCAGTACTTC
TRBD2	NA	TRBV4-3	TRBJ2-5	CASSQGRGPSGSTETQYF	TGCGCCAGCAGCCAAGGTCGCGGTCCTAGCGGGAGTACAGAGACCCAGTACTTC
NA	few	TRBV30	TRBJ1-2	CAWSVMAGYGYTF	TGTGCCTGGAGTGTAATGGCCGGTTATGGCTACACCTTC
NA	NA	TRBV4-3	TRBJ2-7	CASSQEGGFQAYEQYF	TGCGCCAGCAGCCAAGAGGGCGGGTTTCAGGCCTACGAGCAGTACTTC
NA	NA	TRBV7-9	TRBJ2-3	CASSSPPALSTDTQYF	TGTGCCAGCAGCTCCCCCCCGGCGCTATCCACAGATACGCAGTATTTT
NA	NA	TRBV7-9	TRBJ2-3	CAWTAGTIWTDTQYF	TGTGCCTGGACGGCGGGTACTATATGGACAGATACGCAGTATTTT
NA	NA	TRBV20-1	TRBJ1-4	CSLPGANEKLFF	TGCAGTCTACCTGGGGCTAATGAAAAACTGTTTTTT
TRBD2	NA	TRBV15	TRBJ2-7	CATSRQTSGGYEQYF	TGTGCCACCAGCAGACAGACTAGCGGGGGATACGAGCAGTACTTC
NA	NA	TRBV5-8	TRBJ2-1	CASSFWYEQFF	TGTGCCAGCAGCTTCTGGTATGAGCAGTTCTTC
NA	NA	TRBV10-3	TRBJ2-1	CAISLGQFDEQFF	TGTGCCATCAGTTTAGGACAGTTCGATGAGCAGTTCTTC
NA	NA	TRBV12-3/TRBV12-4	TRBJ2-2	CASSPQGGGTGELFF	TGTGCCAGCAGTCCGCAGGGCGGAGGCACCGGGGAGCTGTTTTTT